This section outlines one T cell receptor beta chain sequence together with its context. The antigen is unknown. The data are from a study of CD4 T cells in relation to SARS-CoV-2 and coronaviruses. Study as a whole: The negative reference was HIV-1 Nef peptide pool or peptide-free culture. General study findings and limits: No crossreactivity against non-spike viral proteins was tested here. Compared with monoreactive clones, crossreactive clones showed significantly weaker SARS-CoV-2 expansion.

CD4+ T cells from unexposed donors were obtained before the COVID-19 pandemic (2011-2018). After less than 11 days of culture, CD4+ T cells were isolated. As cell numbers allowed, unexposed-donor CD4+ T cells faced SARS-CoV-2 S/N and four cold-coronavirus spikes. The CDR3 contains 15 residues. Germline-derived CDR1 and CDR2 are MNHNY and SVGAGI (reference sequence). V lost 6 bases and J 5 bases, leaving 19 bases between the germline ends. Sequenced by immunoSEQ multiplex PCR; TCRdb stores in-frame clones only, minus some. Found here are some 16,000 clones, around four fifths of them singletons; the top ten hold roughly 41%.

The clonotype was recovered from a human donor in good health. The rearrangement joins TRBV6-6 to TRBJ2-5, with D maybe TRBD2 (6 bases). Input material: CD4+ T cells from PBMCs, cultured in vitro. The CDR3 is CASSPNGRSEETQYF. For the CDR3, the DNA is TGTGCCAGCAGCCCGAATGGGAGGTCTGAGGAGACCCAGTACTTC.